This T cell receptor beta chain is from a study of human T cells and chemical hapten exposure. TCRdb called the RACE reads again in MiXCR, with one record for every CDR3 protein. Here the sample spans roughly 200,000 distinct CDR3 sequences, 20% to 25% being singletons. Study results and limitations: DPC sensitization left the count of TCRs above 1 in 1000 unchanged.

The CDR3 runs to 16 residues. Trimming pared 5 bases from V and 4 bases from J, leaving 20 bases between. As for this clonotype: Antigen specificity is unknown.

Time point here: patch test 1, 2 weeks after DPC sensitization. Noted treatment: therapeutic diphenylcyclopropenone sensitization with weekly scalp DPC. The J gene is TRBJ1-2, the V gene TRBV12-3 or TRBV12-4, with D possibly TRBD1 on 6 matching bases. Sequences were derived from whole blood, sampled in connection with sensitization to the hapten diphenylcyclopropenone (DPC). The TCR was taken from a woman between 45 and 65 years old with alopecia areata. Some clones in this sample may be carry-over from other donors' samples. CDR3 DNA sequence: TGTGCCAGCAGTACATCCGGGACACAGAGGGCCTATGGCTACACCTTC. Its protein is CASSTSGTQRAYGYTF.